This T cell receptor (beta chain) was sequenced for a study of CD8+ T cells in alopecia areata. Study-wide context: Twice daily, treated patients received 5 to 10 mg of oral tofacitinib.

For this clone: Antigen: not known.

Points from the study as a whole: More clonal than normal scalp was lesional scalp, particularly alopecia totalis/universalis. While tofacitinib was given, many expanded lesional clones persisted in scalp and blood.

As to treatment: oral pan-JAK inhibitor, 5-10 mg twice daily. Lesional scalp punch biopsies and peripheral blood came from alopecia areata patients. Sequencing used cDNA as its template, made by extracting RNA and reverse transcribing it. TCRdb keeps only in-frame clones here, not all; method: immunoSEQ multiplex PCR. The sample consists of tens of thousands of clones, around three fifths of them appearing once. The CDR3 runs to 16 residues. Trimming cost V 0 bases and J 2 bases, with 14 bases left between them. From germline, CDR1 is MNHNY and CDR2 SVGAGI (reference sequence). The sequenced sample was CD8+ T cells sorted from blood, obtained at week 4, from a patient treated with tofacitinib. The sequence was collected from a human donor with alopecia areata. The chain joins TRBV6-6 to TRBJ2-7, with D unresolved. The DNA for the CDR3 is TGTGCCAGCAGTTACTCAGAGAGGCGACTGGCCTACGAGCAGTACTTC. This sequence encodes CASSYSERRLAYEQYF.